Here is one TCR beta chain with its context. Germline-derived CDR1 and CDR2 are SNHLY and FYNNEI. The CDR3 contains 18 residues. The J segment lost 4 bases and the V segment lost 6 bases, leaving 14 bases of the junction unmatched. The sample belongs to a study of control samples from healthy donors and cancer patients. Sequencing used immunoSEQ multiplex PCR; TCRdb keeps in-frame clones, though not all of them. Of about 44,000 clones listed, 70% to 75% were seen once; the top ten hold about 15%. This sequence was found in a male donor with melanoma. The sequencing sample was made of formalin-fixed, paraffin-embedded tissue. This chain links TRBV2 with TRBJ2-2, with TRBD1 identical over 10 bases. CDR3 nucleotide sequence: TGTGCCAGCAGCCGACCCGGGACAGGGGTGATAAGCACCGGGGAGCTGTTTTTT. Residues: CASSRPGTGVISTGELFF.